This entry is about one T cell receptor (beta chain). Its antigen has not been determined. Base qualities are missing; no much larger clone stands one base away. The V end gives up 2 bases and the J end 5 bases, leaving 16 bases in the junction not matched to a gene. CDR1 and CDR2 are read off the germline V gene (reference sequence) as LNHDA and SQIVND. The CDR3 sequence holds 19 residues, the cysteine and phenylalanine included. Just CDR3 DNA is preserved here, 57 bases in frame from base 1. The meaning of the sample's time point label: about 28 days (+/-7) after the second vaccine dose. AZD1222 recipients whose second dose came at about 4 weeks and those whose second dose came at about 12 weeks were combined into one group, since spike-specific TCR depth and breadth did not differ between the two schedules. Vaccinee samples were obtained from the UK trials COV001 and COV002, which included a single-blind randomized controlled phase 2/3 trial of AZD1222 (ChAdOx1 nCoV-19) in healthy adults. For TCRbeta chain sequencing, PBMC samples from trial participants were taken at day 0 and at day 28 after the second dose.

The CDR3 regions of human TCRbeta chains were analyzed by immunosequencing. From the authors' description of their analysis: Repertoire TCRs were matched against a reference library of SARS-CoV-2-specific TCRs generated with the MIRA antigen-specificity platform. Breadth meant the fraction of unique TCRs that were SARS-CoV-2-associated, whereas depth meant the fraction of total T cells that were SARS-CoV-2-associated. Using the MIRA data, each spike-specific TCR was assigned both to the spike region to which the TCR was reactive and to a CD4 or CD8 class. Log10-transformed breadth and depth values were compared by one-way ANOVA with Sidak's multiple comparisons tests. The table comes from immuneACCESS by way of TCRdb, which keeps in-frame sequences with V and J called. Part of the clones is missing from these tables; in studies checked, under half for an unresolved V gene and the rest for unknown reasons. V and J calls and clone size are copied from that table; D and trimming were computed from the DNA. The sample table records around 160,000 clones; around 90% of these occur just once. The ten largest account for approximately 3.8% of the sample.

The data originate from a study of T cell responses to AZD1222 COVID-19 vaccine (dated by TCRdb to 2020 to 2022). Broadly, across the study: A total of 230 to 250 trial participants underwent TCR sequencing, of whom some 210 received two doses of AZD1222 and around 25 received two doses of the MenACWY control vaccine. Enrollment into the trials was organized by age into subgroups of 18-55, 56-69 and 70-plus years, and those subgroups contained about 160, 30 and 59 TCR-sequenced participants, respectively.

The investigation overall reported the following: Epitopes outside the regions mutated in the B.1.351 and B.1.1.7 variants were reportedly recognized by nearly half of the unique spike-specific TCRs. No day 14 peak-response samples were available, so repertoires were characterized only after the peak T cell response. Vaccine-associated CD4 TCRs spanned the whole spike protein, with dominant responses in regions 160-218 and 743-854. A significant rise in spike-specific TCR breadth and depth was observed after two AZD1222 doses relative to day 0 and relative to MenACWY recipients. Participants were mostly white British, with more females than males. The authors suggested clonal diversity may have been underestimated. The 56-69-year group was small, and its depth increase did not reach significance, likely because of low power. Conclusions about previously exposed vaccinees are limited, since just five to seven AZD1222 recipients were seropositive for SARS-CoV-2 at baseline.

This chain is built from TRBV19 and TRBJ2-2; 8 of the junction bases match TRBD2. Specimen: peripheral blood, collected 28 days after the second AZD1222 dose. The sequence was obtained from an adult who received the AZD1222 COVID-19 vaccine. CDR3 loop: CASSISASSGAGDTGELFF. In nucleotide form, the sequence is TGTGCCAGTAGTATAAGCGCCAGTTCAGGAGCGGGAGATACCGGGGAGCTGTTTTTT.